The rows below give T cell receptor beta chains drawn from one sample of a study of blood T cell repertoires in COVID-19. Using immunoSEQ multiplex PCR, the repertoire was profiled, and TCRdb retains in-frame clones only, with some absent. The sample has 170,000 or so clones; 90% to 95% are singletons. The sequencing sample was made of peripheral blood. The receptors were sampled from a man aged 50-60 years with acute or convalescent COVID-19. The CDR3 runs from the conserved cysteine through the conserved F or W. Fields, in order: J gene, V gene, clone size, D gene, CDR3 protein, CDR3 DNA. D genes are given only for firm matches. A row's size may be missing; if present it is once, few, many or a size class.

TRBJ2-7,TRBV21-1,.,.,CASSNRDTYSYEQYF,TGTGCCAGCAGCAATCGGGACACCTATTCCTACGAGCAGTACTTC
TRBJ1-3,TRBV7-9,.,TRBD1,CASSSDRAGNTIYF,TGTGCCAGCAGCTCGGACAGGGCCGGAAACACCATATATTTT
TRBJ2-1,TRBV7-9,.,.,CASSDPVSSYNEQFF,TGTGCCAGCAGTGATCCGGTTAGCTCCTACAATGAGCAGTTCTTC
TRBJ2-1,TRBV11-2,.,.,CASSLLPSPNEQFF,TGTGCCAGCAGCTTATTGCCTAGCCCGAATGAGCAGTTCTTC
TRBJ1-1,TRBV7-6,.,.,CASSLGAGPMNTEAFF,TGTGCCAGCAGCTTAGGGGCAGGGCCTATGAACACTGAAGCTTTCTTT
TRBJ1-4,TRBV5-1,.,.,CASSRDTQNEKLFF,TGCGCCAGCAGCCGGGACACCCAAAATGAAAAACTGTTTTTT
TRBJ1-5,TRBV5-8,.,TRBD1,CASSGGQADQPQHF,TGTGCCAGCAGCGGGGGACAGGCCGATCAGCCCCAGCATTTT
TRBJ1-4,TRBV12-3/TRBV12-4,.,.,CASSLFKEKLFF,TGTGCCAGCAGTTTGTTTAAAGAAAAACTGTTTTTT
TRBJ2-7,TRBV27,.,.,CASSSATGLHDYEQYF,TGTGCCAGCAGTTCTGCAACGGGACTTCATGACTACGAGCAGTACTTC
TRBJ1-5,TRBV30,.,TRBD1,CAWGLQGRQPQHF,TGTGCCTGGGGATTACAGGGGAGGCAGCCCCAGCATTTT
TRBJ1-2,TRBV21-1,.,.,CASSKIIRGRDRNGYTF,TGTGCCAGCAGCAAAATTATAAGGGGCAGGGACAGGAATGGCTACACCTTC
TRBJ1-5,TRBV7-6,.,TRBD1,CASSLVIGQGAALSNQPQHF,TGTGCCAGCAGCTTAGTTATTGGACAGGGGGCCGCACTATCCAATCAGCCCCAGCATTTT
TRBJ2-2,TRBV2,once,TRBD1,CASSEGFRDRVSPGELFF,TGTGCCAGCAGTGAAGGGTTCCGGGACAGGGTCTCTCCCGGGGAGCTGTTTTTT